The rows below give T cell receptor beta chains drawn from one sample of a study of a mutant IDH1 vaccine in newly diagnosed glioma. These receptors have no known antigen. Here immunoSEQ multiplex PCR was the method, and the copy in TCRdb shows in-frame clones only, minus some. The sample lists some 58,000 clones, roughly four fifths occurring once. Sample: PBMCs, taken from a glioma patient whose treatment included an IDH1 peptide vaccine. The source is a man in his forties with glioma. CDR3s include the opening cysteine and the closing phenylalanine or tryptophan. The D gene is left open where the match is weak. Clone size, where shown, is once, few, many, or a class for clones that have expanded.

size: .
D: .
V: TRBV11-2
J: TRBJ2-7
DNA: TGTGCCAGCAGCTCAGGGGCCGGAATATGGCAGTACTTC
CDR3: CASSSGAGIWQYF

size: once
D: .
V: TRBV4-1
J: TRBJ2-2
DNA: TGCGCCAGCAGCCAAGATAGGAACTCTGTCGGCAGGAACACCGGGGAGCTGTTTTTT
CDR3: CASSQDRNSVGRNTGELFF

size: .
D: .
V: TRBV5-6
J: TRBJ1-1
DNA: TGTGCCAGCAGCTTGGCAGGGATTATTATAAGCACTGAAGCTTTCTTT
CDR3: CASSLAGIIISTEAFF

size: .
D: TRBD2
V: TRBV5-1
J: TRBJ2-3
DNA: TGCGCCAGCAGCTTATTGGCAACTAGCGTGACTTTAGATACGCAGTATTTT
CDR3: CASSLLATSVTLDTQYF

size: .
D: TRBD1
V: TRBV10-1
J: TRBJ1-4
DNA: TGCGCCAGCAGTGAAAGGGACAGGGGGCTCACTAATGAAAAACTGTTTTTT
CDR3: CASSERDRGLTNEKLFF

size: .
D: TRBD2
V: TRBV7-9
J: TRBJ2-1
DNA: TGTGCCAGCAGTTCTTATACGACTAGCGGGAGTTATGAGCAGTTCTTC
CDR3: CASSSYTTSGSYEQFF

size: few
D: .
V: TRBV28
J: TRBJ1-1
DNA: TGTGCCAGCAGTCCCCCAGGAGCCCCGAACACTGAAGCTTTCTTT
CDR3: CASSPPGAPNTEAFF

size: .
D: TRBD1
V: TRBV19
J: TRBJ2-5
DNA: TGTGCCAGTATTGGACAGGGGGAGGAGACCCAGTACTTC
CDR3: CASIGQGEETQYF

size: .
D: .
V: TRBV30
J: TRBJ2-1
DNA: TGTGCCTGGAGTGTGGGACTCAATGAGCAGTTCTTC
CDR3: CAWSVGLNEQFF

size: .
D: TRBD1
V: TRBV7-2
J: TRBJ2-5
DNA: TGTGCCAGCAGTCTCGGACAGGGGCTTCTTAAAGAGACCCAGTACTTC
CDR3: CASSLGQGLLKETQYF

size: .
D: .
V: TRBV14
J: TRBJ1-6
DNA: TGTGCCAGCAGCCAAGAGGGCAGGCATTCACCCCTCCACTTT
CDR3: CASSQEGRHSPLHF

size: .
D: .
V: TRBV7-2
J: TRBJ2-5
DNA: TGTGCCAGCAGCTTAAGTCATAGGCAAGAGACCCAGTACTTC
CDR3: CASSLSHRQETQYF

size: .
D: .
V: TRBV14
J: TRBJ2-1
DNA: TGTGCCAGCAGCCAAGATGGACGCAGGAGAAACAATGAGCAGTTCTTC
CDR3: CASSQDGRRRNNEQFF

size: few
D: .
V: TRBV14
J: TRBJ2-7
DNA: TGTGCCAGCAGCCAAGGGAACAGTTTGAACTACGAGCAGTACTTC
CDR3: CASSQGNSLNYEQYF

size: .
D: .
V: TRBV5-3
J: TRBJ1-6
DNA: TGTGCCAGAAGCTTGGCGGGGGTTTCGTCTCAGAATTCACCCCTCCACTTT
CDR3: CARSLAGVSSQNSPLHF

size: once
D: TRBD1
V: TRBV28
J: TRBJ2-7
DNA: TGTGCCAGCAGTTCCCTGGGACAGGGTGCCTACGAGCAGTACTTC
CDR3: CASSSLGQGAYEQYF

size: few
D: .
V: TRBV5-1
J: TRBJ1-1
DNA: TGCGCCAGCAGCTTGGATGGGCTCCTGAACACTGAAGCTTTCTTT
CDR3: CASSLDGLLNTEAFF

size: .
D: TRBD1
V: TRBV28
J: TRBJ1-2
DNA: TGTGCCAGCAGTATCGTTGGACAGGGGGTTTATGGCTACACCTTC
CDR3: CASSIVGQGVYGYTF

size: .
D: .
V: TRBV9
J: TRBJ2-1
DNA: TGTGCCAGCAGCGAAATGGGTGGAGGTGAGCAGTTCTTC
CDR3: CASSEMGGGEQFF

size: .
D: TRBD2
V: TRBV4-3
J: TRBJ2-1
DNA: TGCGCCAGCAGCCAAGATAGAGGGACTAGAGGGTTCTTC
CDR3: CASSQDRGTRGFF

size: .
D: TRBD2
V: TRBV5-6
J: TRBJ2-3
DNA: TGTGCCAGCAGCGCAGGGACTAGCGGGAGATGGGATACGCAGTATTTT
CDR3: CASSAGTSGRWDTQYF

size: once
D: TRBD1
V: TRBV7-2
J: TRBJ2-2
DNA: TGTGCCAGCAGCCCAGGGGGAAGGGCCGGGGAGCTGTTTTTT
CDR3: CASSPGGRAGELFF

size: .
D: TRBD1
V: TRBV7-9
J: TRBJ2-2
DNA: TGTGCCAGCAGCTCTTCCGACAGGGCGAACACCGGGGAGCTGTTTTTT
CDR3: CASSSSDRANTGELFF

size: many
D: .
V: TRBV6-1
J: TRBJ2-7
DNA: TGTGCCAGCAGCCCATCCTGGGCTACCTCCTACGAGCAGTACTTC
CDR3: CASSPSWATSYEQYF

size: .
D: .
V: TRBV29-1
J: TRBJ2-3
DNA: TGCAGCGTGGAAGGGATAGTGCGGGGACGCACAGATACGCAGTATTTT
CDR3: CSVEGIVRGRTDTQYF

size: .
D: TRBD1
V: TRBV2
J: TRBJ2-5
DNA: TGTGCCAGCAGTAGACTCAGGGGGCTTGAGACCCAGTACTTC
CDR3: CASSRLRGLETQYF

size: few
D: TRBD2
V: TRBV28
J: TRBJ2-5
DNA: TGTGCCAGCAGTTTAGTAGCAATAGCGGGAGATAGACCCCAAGAGACCCAGTACTTC
CDR3: CASSLVAIAGDRPQETQYF

size: few
D: .
V: TRBV5-4
J: TRBJ1-5
DNA: TGTGCCAGCAGCTTGGGACCCGATCAGCCCCAGCATTTT
CDR3: CASSLGPDQPQHF

size: .
D: .
V: TRBV7-2
J: TRBJ1-5
DNA: TGTGCCAGCAGCTCCGTCCGGGGAGGGCAGCCCCAGCATTTT
CDR3: CASSSVRGGQPQHF

size: .
D: .
V: TRBV10-3
J: TRBJ1-2
DNA: TGTGCCATCAGTGACCCCCCCGGGACACCCTATACCTTC
CDR3: CAISDPPGTPYTF

size: .
D: .
V: TRBV6-5
J: TRBJ1-3
DNA: TGTGCCAGCAGTTACGGGGGGTTCGGGAACACCATATATTTT
CDR3: CASSYGGFGNTIYF

size: .
D: .
V: TRBV6-1
J: TRBJ1-4
DNA: TGTGCCAGCAGTGAAACGGGGGAAGTTGAAAAACTGTTTTTT
CDR3: CASSETGEVEKLFF

size: .
D: .
V: TRBV7-9
J: TRBJ2-7
DNA: TGTGCCAGCAGCCCCCTCGGGGGCACGGACAAGCAGTACTTC
CDR3: CASSPLGGTDKQYF

size: .
D: .
V: TRBV18
J: TRBJ1-1
DNA: TGTGCCAGCTCACTCCGGGGCCGTAACACTGAAGCTTTCTTT
CDR3: CASSLRGRNTEAFF

size: .
D: .
V: TRBV7-6
J: TRBJ2-5
DNA: TGTGCCAGCAGCTTAGCGGGATCGGGTCAAGAGACCCAGTACTTC
CDR3: CASSLAGSGQETQYF

size: .
D: TRBD1
V: TRBV7-9
J: TRBJ1-5
DNA: TGTGCCAGCCAATCCGGACAGGGAAGAAATCAGCCCCAGCATTTT
CDR3: CASQSGQGRNQPQHF

size: .
D: .
V: TRBV19
J: TRBJ2-2
DNA: TGTGCCACCACCTCCTCCCGGGGGCTTGGCACCGGGGAGCTGTTTTTT
CDR3: CATTSSRGLGTGELFF

size: .
D: .
V: TRBV4-3
J: TRBJ1-4
DNA: TGCGCCAGCAGCCAATCCCCCCCGGGACCCGACTCCGCGGAACTGTTTTTT
CDR3: CASSQSPPGPDSAELFF

size: many
D: .
V: TRBV29-1
J: TRBJ2-1
DNA: TGCAGCGTTGAAGAAGGAGCCCTGAATGAGCAGTTCTTC
CDR3: CSVEEGALNEQFF

size: .
D: .
V: TRBV6-6
J: TRBJ2-1
DNA: TGTGCCAGCACTAACCAAGGGATGCCCTACAATGAGCAGTTCTTC
CDR3: CASTNQGMPYNEQFF

size: .
D: .
V: TRBV6-4
J: TRBJ2-1
DNA: TGTGCCAGCAGTGACGGGTGGAGCGAGCAGTTCTTC
CDR3: CASSDGWSEQFF

size: .
D: .
V: TRBV28
J: TRBJ2-7
DNA: TGTGCCAGCAGTTTCGGACCGGGGCCGAACTACGAGCAGTACTTC
CDR3: CASSFGPGPNYEQYF

size: .
D: .
V: TRBV6-5
J: TRBJ2-7
DNA: TGTGCCAGCAGTTACTCGACATCTTACGAGCAGTACTTC
CDR3: CASSYSTSYEQYF

size: .
D: TRBD2
V: TRBV4-3
J: TRBJ2-3
DNA: TGCGCCAGCAGCCAAGATAGGAAGCTAGCGGGAGGAGTCACAGATACGCAGTATTTT
CDR3: CASSQDRKLAGGVTDTQYF

size: .
D: .
V: TRBV7-9
J: TRBJ1-5
DNA: TGTGCCAGCAGCTTAGCGCGGGTAGGGAATCAGCCCCAGCATTTT
CDR3: CASSLARVGNQPQHF

size: once
D: .
V: TRBV28
J: TRBJ2-2
DNA: TGTGCCAGCAGAGCAGTCCTAGGCACCGGGGAGCTGTTTTTT
CDR3: CASRAVLGTGELFF

size: .
D: .
V: TRBV11-2
J: TRBJ2-3
DNA: TGTGCCAGCAGCTTAGAGCCGGGCACAGATACGCAGTATTTT
CDR3: CASSLEPGTDTQYF

size: .
D: TRBD1
V: TRBV28
J: TRBJ1-2
DNA: TGTGCCAGCAGTTCTGGACAGGATTTCTATGGCTACACCTTC
CDR3: CASSSGQDFYGYTF

size: .
D: .
V: TRBV2
J: TRBJ2-1
DNA: TGTGCCAGCAGGGCCCGGCCAGCGGCTAGCTCCTACAATGAGCAGTTCTTC
CDR3: CASRARPAASSYNEQFF

size: .
D: .
V: TRBV12-5
J: TRBJ1-3
DNA: TGTGCTAGTGGCCCGGCGCGGGGCAGGGACCCTGGAAACACCATATATTTT
CDR3: CASGPARGRDPGNTIYF